This is a list of T cell receptor beta chains from one sample in a study of shared clonotypes between healthy human individuals. Sequencing was performed with immunoSEQ multiplex PCR; in TCRdb, only in-frame clones are kept and a portion is missing. The sample includes 2 million to 2.5 million clones, 90% to 96% of them seen just once. Input material: naive CD4+ T cells sorted from blood. These TCRs come from a man between 18 and 29 years old in good health. Both conserved end residues are part of each CDR3. Each record gives: D gene, V gene, J gene, clone size, CDR3 DNA, CDR3 protein. The D gene is left open where the match is weak. Clone size is shown for a subset of rows, as once, few, many or a class of expanded clone.

-,TRBV28,TRBJ1-2,-,TGTGCCATCCCGGGACAAGCTAACTATGGCTACACCTTC,CAIPGQANYGYTF
TRBD1,TRBV6-1,TRBJ1-2,-,TGTGCCAGCAGGCCCTTCGACAGGGGCCTAGGCTACACCTTC,CASRPFDRGLGYTF
-,TRBV18,TRBJ2-3,-,TGTGCCAGCTCACCATTTTTTGCAGATACGCAGTATTTT,CASSPFFADTQYF
TRBD1,TRBV6-6,TRBJ1-1,-,TGTGCCAGCAGTACTCAACAGGGGATGAACACTGAAGCTTTCTTT,CASSTQQGMNTEAFF
-,TRBV6-5,TRBJ2-1,-,TGTGCCAGCAGCCCCGGGGGTCGCTCCTACAATGAGCAGTTCTTC,CASSPGGRSYNEQFF
-,TRBV5-6,TRBJ2-6,-,TGTGCCAGCAGCTTGATCGACTCTGGGGCCAACGTCCTGACTTTC,CASSLIDSGANVLTF
-,TRBV5-4,TRBJ2-7,-,TGTGCCAGCAGCCTGCCGACACAATCCTACGAGCAGTACTTC,CASSLPTQSYEQYF
TRBD1,TRBV7-6,TRBJ2-7,-,TGTGCCAGCAGCCCAACAGGGGGCCAAACCTACGAGCAGTACTTC,CASSPTGGQTYEQYF
-,TRBV10-2,TRBJ1-5,-,TGCGCCAGCATTGGAACAAATCTTAATCGGGGCAATCAGCCCCAGCATTTT,CASIGTNLNRGNQPQHF
-,TRBV7-2,TRBJ1-6,-,TGTGCCAGCAGCTTAGCGTTGGGGGGCGCTTCACCCCTCCACTTT,CASSLALGGASPLHF
-,TRBV28,TRBJ2-7,-,TGTGCCAGCAGTTTAAATTTTCGTCTGGGGGTGTCTTCCTACGAGCAGTACTTC,CASSLNFRLGVSSYEQYF
-,TRBV7-8,TRBJ2-5,-,TGTGCCAGCAGCTTAGTAGCTAGGGGGAGTGCGGGGCAAGAGACCCAGTACTTC,CASSLVARGSAGQETQYF
-,TRBV6-1,TRBJ2-7,-,TGTGCCAGCAGTGAATCGACTAGAGTCTACGAGCAGTACTTC,CASSESTRVYEQYF
-,TRBV9,TRBJ1-6,-,TGTGCCAGCAGCGTAGGAATACAGGGTAATTCACCCCTCCACTTT,CASSVGIQGNSPLHF
TRBD1,TRBV30,TRBJ1-1,few,TGTGCCTTCCTCCGACAGGGGAGATTGGACACTGAAGCTTTCTTT,CAFLRQGRLDTEAFF
-,TRBV30,TRBJ1-1,-,TGTGCCTGGAATGAGAATATGAACACTGAAGCTTTCTTT,CAWNENMNTEAFF
-,TRBV5-1,TRBJ1-6,once,TGCGCCAGCAGTTTCGGGGAGAGATCACCCCTCCACTTT,CASSFGERSPLHF
TRBD1,TRBV5-1,TRBJ2-7,-,TGCGCCAGCAGCTTGGGGGAACCGACAGGGCGGGAGCAGTACTTC,CASSLGEPTGREQYF
TRBD1,TRBV13,TRBJ2-5,-,TGTGCCAGCAGCTTATGGGGGACAGTCCAAGAGACCCAGTACTTC,CASSLWGTVQETQYF
-,TRBV14,TRBJ2-7,-,TGTGCCAGCAGCCTAGGGGGGTTCCACGAGCAGTACTTC,CASSLGGFHEQYF
-,TRBV19,TRBJ2-1,-,TGTGCCAGTAGTATTTATGTCCGGGAGCCCTACAATGAGCAGTTCTTC,CASSIYVREPYNEQFF
TRBD2,TRBV4-1,TRBJ2-3,-,TGCGCCAGCAGCCAAGATGGGCGGGAGGGGGATACGCAGTATTTT,CASSQDGREGDTQYF
TRBD2,TRBV2,TRBJ2-2,-,TGTGCCAGCAGTGAACTAGCGGGAGGTTTCACCGGGGAGCTGTTTTTT,CASSELAGGFTGELFF
-,TRBV7-9,TRBJ2-7,-,TGTGCCAGCAGCTTAGAGAGGGGGACCTACGAGCAGTACTTC,CASSLERGTYEQYF
-,TRBV10-2,TRBJ1-1,-,TGCGCCAGCAGTGAGGCCGCAGGGCGTGAAGCTTTCTTT,CASSEAAGREAFF
TRBD1,TRBV5-4,TRBJ1-4,-,TGTGCCAGCAGCTCGGACAGGGGTGCAAAGGAAAAACTGTTTTTT,CASSSDRGAKEKLFF
TRBD2,TRBV5-4,TRBJ2-7,once,TGTGCCAGCAGCCTTGGTGGGGGTAGCGGGGACGGCGAGCAGTACTTC,CASSLGGGSGDGEQYF
-,TRBV18,TRBJ1-6,-,TGTGCCAGCTCACCGCAGGGAAATACTAATTCACCCCTCCACTTT,CASSPQGNTNSPLHF
-,TRBV6-1,TRBJ2-7,-,TGTGCCACCACTGTGGGGCTATCCTACGAGCAGTACTTC,CATTVGLSYEQYF
TRBD1,TRBV6-5,TRBJ1-2,-,TGTGCCAGCAGTTACTCGAGACAGGGCGATGGCTACACCTTC,CASSYSRQGDGYTF
-,TRBV11-2,TRBJ1-5,-,TGTGCCAGCAGCTTAGATGGTGGGCAGCCCCAGCATTTT,CASSLDGGQPQHF
TRBD1,TRBV7-8,TRBJ2-5,-,TGTGCCAGCAGCTCACGGGACAGGGGGCGGAAAGAGACCCAGTACTTC,CASSSRDRGRKETQYF
-,TRBV19,TRBJ1-2,-,TGTGCCAGTAGCCCCTTGGAGTCCTTCTATGGCTACACCTTC,CASSPLESFYGYTF
-,TRBV27,TRBJ1-3,-,TGTGCCAGCAGTTTATCGTGGCAGAGCTACTCCGCTGGAAACACCATATATTTT,CASSLSWQSYSAGNTIYF
TRBD1,TRBV2,TRBJ1-3,-,TGTGCCAGCAGCGGAGACAGGGCAAATGGAAACACCATATATTTT,CASSGDRANGNTIYF
-,TRBV5-4,TRBJ2-2,-,TGTGCCAGCAGCTTCGAACAGAAATACACCGGGGAGCTGTTTTTT,CASSFEQKYTGELFF
TRBD2,TRBV7-2,TRBJ2-2,-,TGTGCCAGCAGCGGGGCTAGCGGGAGGTGGGCCGGGGAGCTGTTTTTT,CASSGASGRWAGELFF
-,TRBV5-1,TRBJ2-5,-,TGCGCCAGCAGCCCCCGGGGGCAGGGAGAGACCCAGTACTTC,CASSPRGQGETQYF
TRBD1,TRBV5-1,TRBJ2-7,-,TGCGCCAGCAGCCCGGGACAGACCTACGAGCAGTACTTC,CASSPGQTYEQYF
TRBD2,TRBV6-6,TRBJ2-2,-,TGTGCCGGGGGACTAGCGGGAGTAGGCGGGGAGCTGTTTTTT,CAGGLAGVGGELFF
-,TRBV10-3,TRBJ2-7,-,TGTGCCATCAGTGAGTATTTTAATCCCCGGGACGAGAATTACGAGCAGTACTTC,CAISEYFNPRDENYEQYF
-,TRBV6-4,TRBJ2-3,-,TGTGCAGACAAAGGGGTACAGACTACAGATACGCAGTATTTT,CADKGVQTTDTQYF
-,TRBV2,TRBJ2-7,-,TGTGCCAGCAGTGAATGGGCTAACTACGAGCAGTACTTC,CASSEWANYEQYF
TRBD2,TRBV7-2,TRBJ2-7,once,TGTGCCAGCAGCTTATGGGCTAGCGGGGGCTCCTACGAGCAGTACTTC,CASSLWASGGSYEQYF
-,TRBV11-3,TRBJ2-1,-,TGTGCCAGCAGCCTCGGGGCGGGATCCTACAATGAGCAGTTCTTC,CASSLGAGSYNEQFF
-,TRBV6-4,TRBJ2-7,-,TGTGCCAGCAGGGAACTCTACGAGCAGTACTTC,CASRELYEQYF
TRBD1,TRBV5-4,TRBJ2-5,-,TGTGCCAGCAGCTCCGGGACAGTATCCCCCGGGACCCAGTACTTC,CASSSGTVSPGTQYF
-,TRBV10-1,TRBJ1-4,-,TGCGCCAGCAGCGCGGGGGGGATTAATGAAAAACTGTTTTTT,CASSAGGINEKLFF
TRBD1,TRBV18,TRBJ1-6,-,TGTGCCAGCTCTCCTCCGGGACAGGGGAACCTTAATTCACCCCTCCACTTT,CASSPPGQGNLNSPLHF
-,TRBV2,TRBJ2-2,-,TGTGCCAGCAGTGACGGGAAGAACACCGGGGAGCTGTTTTTT,CASSDGKNTGELFF
-,TRBV28,TRBJ1-1,-,TGTGCCAGCAGTTCCCCCGGCGGGGCTAGGTTGGCTTTCTTT,CASSSPGGARLAFF
-,TRBV7-2,TRBJ2-7,-,TGTGCCAGCAGCTTAGGGCCCTTTGCAGCGTACTACGAGCAGTACTTC,CASSLGPFAAYYEQYF
TRBD2,TRBV9,TRBJ2-1,-,TGTGCCAGCGGGACTAGCGGGATCCATGAGCAGTTCTTC,CASGTSGIHEQFF
-,TRBV18,TRBJ2-1,-,TGTGCCAGCTCACCACCTCAGGTACCCTTCAATGAGCAGTTCTTC,CASSPPQVPFNEQFF
TRBD1,TRBV5-1,TRBJ1-2,-,TGCGCCAGCAGTAGGGACAGCTATGGCTACACCTTC,CASSRDSYGYTF